This TCR beta chain stems from a study of T-cell reconstitution after alpha-beta-depleted transplantation in children (dated by TCRdb to the mid-2010s). Concerning the study at large: T-cell immune reconstitution after TCRalphabeta/CD19-depleted allogeneic hematopoietic cell transplantation in children was quantitatively tracked in the study by means of TCR repertoire profiling.

Overall study outcomes, separate from this receptor: In some patients, the high TCRbeta diversity seen at day 60 was put down to recipient T cells and intrathymic progenitors that had survived conditioning. The apparently early alphabetaT-cell count recovery about two months after transplant was reportedly dependent on only several hundred rapidly expanded clones derived from non-depleted graft cells. Over the following months the frequencies of hyperexpanded clones went down, and after one year T-cell counts and TCRbeta diversity were mostly credited to newly produced T cells.

Here V drops 5 bases and J drops 7 bases, and the junction holds 10 bases not matched to any gene. The CDR3, from cysteine to phenylalanine, totals 16 residues. Just the 48-base CDR3 DNA is kept, in frame starting at base 1. According to the germline V gene, CDR1 reads MNHEY and CDR2 reads SVGAGI. This clonotype was detected only a few times. No cognate antigen has been identified for it. The record has no base qualities; no much larger clone is one base away. Receptor libraries were prepared by PCR. The sequencer listed for this sample is Illumina HiSeq 2500. Molecular barcoding was employed in the preparation of TCR libraries, with unique molecular identifiers being used to normalize TCRbeta repertoire quantification. TCRdb passed the public sequencing reads through fastp at Q25 and MiXCR, retaining productive beta sequences. When rows share a CDR3 protein, they turn into one entry using the most common DNA and genes. This sample is represented by 90,000 to 130,000 distinct CDR3 sequences; over 9% of them were singletons. The leading ten clones occupy under 40% of the sample.

The sample's treatment or condition label is to be understood as: allogeneic hematopoietic cell transplantation with graft depleted of TCRalphabeta T cells and CD19 B cells. The transplant recipients were children given TCRalphabeta/CD19-depleted allogeneic hematopoietic cell grafts. The sequences come from PBMCs, collected before TCRalphabeta/CD19-depleted stem cell transplant. The receptor's source is a boy younger than 10 with acute lymphoblastic leukemia, due to receive a stem cell transplant. This receptor chain uses TRBV6-5 and TRBJ2-7, with TRBD2 matching 14 junction bases. The sequenced DNA is TGTGCCAGCAGTCAGCCGGGACTAGCGGGAGTAAAAGAGCAGTACTTC. Translated, it reads CASSQPGLAGVKEQYF.